Presented here are 24 T cell receptor beta chains from one specimen sequenced in a study of blood T cell repertoires in COVID-19. TCRdb's copy holds only in-frame clones and misses some; the assay was immunoSEQ multiplex PCR. The sample gives approximately 200,000 clones, about 90% of which show up once; under 2% is in the top ten. The sample comprised peripheral blood. The origin of the receptors is a man aged 35 to 55 with active or convalescent COVID-19.

This chain joins TRBV7-2 and TRBJ1-2; 7 positions agree with TRBD1. The trim removed 6 bases at V and 0 bases at J, leaving 16 bases unmatched. Germline values: CDR1 SGHTA, CDR2 FQGNSA. This CDR3 region has 18 residues. CDR3 amino acids: CASRLGGGLSFSNYGYTF. For the CDR3, the DNA is TGTGCCAGCAGGCTTGGAGGGGGCTTATCATTTTCTAACTATGGCTACACCTTC. The full variable domain, in which reference TRBV7-2 and TRBJ1-2 provide the parts outside the CDR3, is GAGVSQSPSNKVTEKGKDVELRCDPISGHTALYWYRQSLGQGLEFLIYFQGNSAPDKSGLPSDRFSAERTGGSVSTLTIQRTQQEDSAVYLCASRLGGGLSFSNYGYTFGSGTRLTVV.

The chain joins TRBV5-1 to TRBJ1-2; D possibly corresponds to TRBD1 (6 bases). CDR3 length equals 15 residues. Germline values: CDR1 SGHRS, CDR2 YFSETQ. V shed 3 bases and J shed 0 bases, with 12 bases lying between them. In nucleotides, the CDR3 is TGCGCCAGCAGCTCTGGACAGATTACTAACTATGGCTACACCTTC. Amino acids: CASSSGQITNYGYTF. Full variable domain (rest looked up from reference TRBV5-1 and TRBJ1-2): KAGVTQTPRYLIKTRGQQVTLSCSPISGHRSVSWYQQTPGQGLQFLFEYFSETQRNKGNFPGRFSGRQFSNSRSEMNVSTLELGDSALYLCASSSGQITNYGYTFGSGTRLTVV.

This clone was seen only a few times. The chain couples TRBV28 to TRBJ1-6; 7 bases map to TRBD1. The CDR3 length is 15 residues. Unmatched junction bases numbered 8, after V lost 4 bases and J lost 8 bases. Germline loops: CDR1 MDHEN, CDR2 SYDVKM. The CDR3: CASSSMTGYDSPLHF. The CDR3 nucleotides read TGTGCCAGCAGTTCCATGACAGGGTATGATTCACCCCTCCACTTT.

The gene calls are TRBV6-5 and TRBJ2-7; D possibly corresponds to TRBD1 (5 bases). V gave up 6 bases and J gave up 3 bases, with 12 bases separating them. The CDR3 is 13 residues long. Germline assignment: CDR1 MNHEY and CDR2 SVGAGI. In DNA form, the CDR3 reads TGTGCCAGCAGAGTCCAGACAGTCTACGAGCAGTACTTC. The encoded protein is CASRVQTVYEQYF.

This chain joins TRBV7-9 and TRBJ2-7; D ambiguous. The CDR3 runs 14 residues. The germline gives CDR1 SEHNR, CDR2 FQNEAQ (reference sequence). V was shortened by 5 bases and J by 0 bases, with 11 bases between the two germline ends. This chain's CDR3 is CASSGEGASYEQYF. The CDR3 DNA follows: TGTGCCAGCAGCGGAGAAGGCGCCTCCTACGAGCAGTACTTC. Using reference TRBV7-9 and TRBJ2-7 for the parts outside the CDR3, the full variable domain is DTGVSQNPRHKITKRGQNVTFRCDPISEHNRLYWYRQTLGQGPEFLTYFQNEAQLEKSRLLSDRFSAERPKGSFSTLEIQRTEQGDSAMYLCASSGEGASYEQYFGPGTRLTVT.

This chain uses TRBV4-1 with TRBJ2-2, with TRBD1 matching 8 bases. CDR1 MGHRA and CDR2 YSYEKL come from the germline V gene. Trimming at V came to 0 bases and at J to 3 bases, leaving 12 bases not matched to a gene. The CDR3 is 19 amino acids. The CDR3 reads CASSQDGRTGKGYTGELFF. CDR3 coding DNA: TGCGCCAGCAGCCAAGATGGTCGGACAGGGAAAGGTTACACCGGGGAGCTGTTTTTT.

V and J are TRBV20-1 and TRBJ1-6; D might be TRBD1 (5 bases). The germline V gene encodes CDR1 DFQATT and CDR2 SNEGSKA (reference sequence). V lost 3 bases to trimming and J lost 6 bases, with 12 bases between them. This CDR3 region has 14 residues. CDR3 residues: CSASRGGLNSPLHF. The CDR3 DNA is TGCAGTGCTAGTAGGGGAGGGCTTAATTCACCCCTCCACTTT.

In nucleotides, the CDR3 is TGTGCCAGCTCACGGACTAACCGGGAGCTGTTTTTT. It is translated as CASSRTNRELFF. This chain connects TRBV28 to TRBJ2-2; D is perhaps TRBD2 (6 bases). V lost 8 bases, J lost 9 bases, and 13 bases lay in between. Germline CDR1 reads MDHEN; CDR2 reads SYDVKM. This CDR3 contains 12 residues.

V and J are TRBV27 and TRBJ2-1; TRBD1 might be the D (6 bases). CDR3 size: 15 residues. The germline CDR1 and CDR2 sequences are MNHEY and SMNVEV (reference sequence). Between the trimmed V and J ends, which lost 0 bases and 9 bases, there was a span of 15 bases. The CDR3 sequence is CASSLSMGALSEQFF. As DNA, the CDR3 is TGTGCCAGCAGTTTATCGATGGGGGCCTTAAGTGAGCAGTTCTTC.

The rearrangement joins TRBV19 to TRBJ2-3; D gene ambiguous. CDR3 size: 15 residues. The germline V gene has CDR1 LNHDA and CDR2 SQIVND (reference sequence). V lost 8 bases to trimming and J lost 0 bases, with 15 bases between them. The CDR3 DNA reads TGTGCCAGTGGAGAGTGGGTATCTAGCACAGATACGCAGTATTTT. Its protein product is CASGEWVSSTDTQYF.

This clone was counted only a few times. The CDR3 spells CASSPKVGAGSEKLFF. The DNA of the CDR3 is TGCGCCAGCAGCCCCAAGGTGGGGGCAGGTAGTGAAAAACTGTTTTTT. The rearrangement links TRBV4-1 to TRBJ1-4; D perhaps matches TRBD1 (6 bases). This CDR3 is built from 16 residues. CDR1 is MGHRA, CDR2 YSYEKL, per germline. Trimming left V 4 bases short and J 7 bases short, with 19 bases between.

The gene calls are TRBV19 and TRBJ2-5; 11 bases line up with TRBD2. CDR1 is LNHDA and CDR2 is SQIVND in the germline V gene (reference sequence). This CDR3 contains 16 residues. Trimming removed 1 base from V and 2 bases from J; junction bases left unmatched: 3. Here the CDR3 DNA reads TGTGCCAGTAGTATAGGGGGGACTAGCGGACAAGAGACCCAGTACTTC. This sequence encodes CASSIGGTSGQETQYF.

J is TRBJ1-5 and V is TRBV6-1; D gene uncertain. Looked up from germline, CDR1 is MNHNS and CDR2 is SASEGT. The CDR3 consists of 13 residues. Trimming took 0 bases from V and 7 from J, leaving 7 bases between them. CDR3 sequence reads: CASSEAPGQPQHF. The CDR3, as DNA: TGTGCCAGCAGTGAAGCGCCGGGACAGCCCCAGCATTTT.

The chain employs TRBV28 and TRBJ2-7; TRBD2 is a possible D gene (6 bases). Deletions cut 3 bases from V and 6 bases from J, with 18 bases between. This CDR3 is 15 amino acids long. Germline CDR1 is MDHEN and CDR2 is SYDVKM. Written as DNA, the CDR3 is TGTGCCAGCAGTTTTGGGCTAGCGCGTTTGGTCGAGCAGTACTTC. It codes for CASSFGLARLVEQYF.

V usage is TRBV9 and J usage is TRBJ2-2; 9 bases are shared with TRBD1. V lost 2 bases, J lost 6 bases, and 8 bases stayed unmatched. Germline values: CDR1 SGDLS, CDR2 YYNGEE. This CDR3 region has 16 residues. The CDR3 bases are TGTGCCAGCAGCGTGGGGGACAGGGTTTTTCCCGGGGAGCTGTTTTTT. Translation gives CASSVGDRVFPGELFF.

V usage is TRBV24-1 and J usage is TRBJ2-3; 8 nucleotides line up with TRBD1. V lost 0 bases and J lost 1; bases outside the gene matches: 5. CDR3 size: 17 residues. The V gene's germline CDR1 is KGHDR and CDR2 SFDVKD. The CDR3 protein is CATSDLGRGQGTDTQYF. CDR3 DNA sequence: TGTGCCACCAGTGATTTGGGCAGGGGGCAGGGCACAGATACGCAGTATTTT.

This clone appeared once. The chain employs TRBV7-9 and TRBJ2-2; 9 bases agree with TRBD1. Germline V gene sequence: CDR1 SEHNR, CDR2 FQNEAQ (reference sequence). The ends lost 5 bases at V and 6 bases at J; junction bases unmatched: 7. The CDR3 totals 15 residues. The CDR3 protein is CASSPGTGFAGELFF. The CDR3, as DNA: TGTGCCAGCAGCCCCGGGACAGGGTTCGCCGGGGAGCTGTTTTTT.

The J gene is TRBJ1-5, the V gene TRBV24-1; D perhaps matches TRBD1 (5 bases). Trimming stripped 7 bases from V and 0 bases from J, with 9 bases between. There are 14 residues in the CDR3. In germline, CDR1 is KGHDR, CDR2 SFDVKD. The CDR3 spells CATSKRGSNQPQHF. The CDR3 coding sequence is TGTGCCACCAGCAAAAGGGGTAGCAATCAGCCCCAGCATTTT.

This chain connects TRBV7-3 to TRBJ1-1, with D possibly TRBD1 on 5 matching bases. Germline values: CDR1 SGHTA, CDR2 FQGTGA. The CDR3 has 13 residues. The germline V and J ends were trimmed by 6 bases and 2 bases, with 10 bases remaining between them. CDR3 amino acids: CASSSQGNTEAFF. The CDR3, as DNA: TGTGCCAGCAGTTCCCAGGGAAACACTGAAGCTTTCTTT.

The chain couples TRBV29-1 to TRBJ1-2; possible D gene TRBD1, 6 bases. The V gene's germline CDR1 is SQVTM and CDR2 ANQGSEA. The CDR3 runs 12 residues. Trimming took 7 bases from V and 0 from J, leaving 9 bases between them. Here the CDR3 DNA reads TGCAGCGGCGGACAGACTAACTATGGCTACACCTTC. This codes for CSGGQTNYGYTF.

V is TRBV24-1 and J is TRBJ2-3; 15 nucleotides match TRBD2. This CDR3 is 17 amino acids long. V lost 3 bases to trimming and J lost 3 bases; unmatched junction nucleotides: 3. CDR1 is KGHDR, CDR2 SFDVKD, per germline. The CDR3 loop is CATSDGLAGGLTDTQYF. The CDR3 bases are TGTGCCACCAGTGATGGACTAGCGGGAGGGTTGACAGATACGCAGTATTTT.

This clone showed up just once. V gene TRBV11-2 combines with J gene TRBJ1-1; TRBD1 aligns across 7 bases. V lost 3 bases to trimming and J lost 3 bases; unmatched junction nucleotides: 4. In germline, CDR1 is SGHAT, CDR2 FQNNGV. The CDR3 is 14 residues long. CDR3 residues: CASSFARGYTEAFF. CDR3 coding DNA: TGTGCCAGCAGCTTCGCCAGGGGGTACACTGAAGCTTTCTTT.

The chain couples TRBV7-3 to TRBJ1-1; 8 bases align to TRBD1. Unmatched junction bases numbered 0, after V lost 3 bases and J lost 3 bases. This CDR3 contains 13 residues. The germline V gene encodes CDR1 SGHTA and CDR2 FQGTGA. The CDR3 bases are TGTGCCAGCAGCTTGGACAGGGACACTGAAGCTTTCTTT. Its protein is CASSLDRDTEAFF.

V usage is TRBV19 and J usage is TRBJ1-6, with unresolved D. Germline CDR1 and CDR2: LNHDA and SQIVND (reference sequence). The CDR3 is 16 residues long. Trimming removed 3 bases at V and 10 bases at J, with 19 bases between. DNA for the CDR3: TGTGCCAGTAGTATCGAATGGGAGGGCTTGAGCTCACCCCTCCACTTT. This encodes CASSIEWEGLSSPLHF.